What follows are 25 T cell receptor beta chains derived from one specimen sequenced in a study of blood T cell repertoires in COVID-19. Sequenced by immunoSEQ multiplex PCR; TCRdb stores in-frame clones only, minus some. The table lists more than 95,000 clones, around 89% of them singletons. Sequences were obtained from peripheral blood. These TCRs come from a woman aged 60 to 75 with acute or convalescent COVID-19.

The sample holds a few counts of this clone. This chain links TRBV5-4 with TRBJ2-5; 7 nucleotides line up with TRBD1. Germline V gene sequence: CDR1 SGHNT, CDR2 YYREEE (reference sequence). The CDR3 is 16 residues long. Trimming at V came to 0 bases and at J to 4 bases, leaving 9 bases not matched to a gene. The CDR3 reads CASSLGATGAAETQYF. CDR3 coding DNA: TGTGCCAGCAGCTTGGGGGCAACAGGGGCGGCAGAGACCCAGTACTTC. Looking up the rest from reference TRBV5-4 and TRBJ2-5 gives the full variable domain: ETGVTQSPTHLIKTRGQQVTLRCSSQSGHNTVSWYQQALGQGPQFIFQYYREEENGRGNFPPRFSGLQFPNYSSELNVNALELDDSALYLCASSLGATGAAETQYFGPGTRLLVL.

The rearrangement links TRBV28 to TRBJ1-6; 8 bases match TRBD1. Germline CDR1 reads MDHEN; CDR2 reads SYDVKM. This CDR3 is built from 15 residues. The ends lost 3 bases at V and 6 bases at J; junction bases unmatched: 4. The CDR3 bases are TGTGCCAGCAGTTTTCAGCAGGGGGCTAATTCACCCCTCCACTTT. Its translation is CASSFQQGANSPLHF. The full variable domain, completed using reference TRBV28 and TRBJ1-6, is DVKVTQSSRYLVKRTGEKVFLECVQDMDHENMFWYRQDPGLGLRLIYFSYDVKMKEKGDIPEGYSVSREKKERFSLILESASTNQTSMYLCASSFQQGANSPLHFGNGTRLTVT.

V is TRBV11-1 and J is TRBJ1-2; the D is unclear. The CDR3 length is 14 residues. The ends were cut back, 1 base at V and 0 bases at J, with 6 bases in the middle. Germline V CDR1 and CDR2: SGHAT, FQDESV (reference sequence). CDR3 in DNA: TGTGCCAGCAGCTTAGGCAGGACTAACTATGGCTACACCTTC. It encodes CASSLGRTNYGYTF.

The chain couples TRBV4-2 to TRBJ1-2; D unresolved. CDR3 length equals 14 residues. Between the trimmed V and J ends, which lost 0 bases and 1 base, there was a span of 6 bases. Germline assignment: CDR1 LGHNA and CDR2 YNFKEQ. The CDR3 nucleotides are TGTGCCAGCAGCCAAGAACGGGTTAACTATGGCTACACCTTC. It is translated as CASSQERVNYGYTF.

The CDR3 bases are TGTGCCAGCAGCCCTGCTATGGGGCAGGGGGCGCGAGAGACCCAGTACTTC. As protein: CASSPAMGQGARETQYF. This chain uses TRBV3-1 (or the pseudogene TRBV3-2) with TRBJ2-5; the match to TRBD1 covers 8 bases. V shed 4 bases, J shed 4 bases, and the junction held 14 bases outside the gene matches. Germline CDR1 reads LGHDT; CDR2 reads YNNKEL (reference sequence). The CDR3 runs 17 residues.

The chain is built from TRBV5-1 and TRBJ2-5; the match to TRBD1 covers 8 bases. The CDR3 has 14 residues. The germline gives CDR1 SGHRS, CDR2 YFSETQ. V lost 4 bases to trimming and J lost 5 bases; unmatched junction nucleotides: 7. CDR3 residues: CASSPRQGLETQYF. CDR3 sequence (DNA): TGCGCCAGCAGCCCCAGACAGGGGCTGGAGACCCAGTACTTC.

CDR3: CAWKVRGPSNYGYTF. The DNA for the CDR3 is TGTGCCTGGAAGGTCAGGGGTCCCTCTAACTATGGCTACACCTTC. V and J are TRBV30 and TRBJ1-2, with a weak D call TRBD1 (6 bases). The CDR3 contains 15 residues. Germline CDR1 GTSNPN, CDR2 SVGIG (reference sequence). The V gene lost 4 bases and the J gene lost 0 bases, with 15 bases spanning the gap.

On this clone: The same CDR3 is also encoded by other DNA sequences in this sample. This sequence joins TRBV2 and TRBJ2-5; 11 bases are shared with TRBD2. The CDR3 runs 14 residues. V lost 3 bases, J lost 5 bases, and 2 bases stayed unmatched. In germline, CDR1 is SNHLY, CDR2 FYNNEI. CDR3 sequence (DNA): TGTGCCAGCAGTGACGGACTAGCGGGTGAGACCCAGTACTTC. Its protein product is CASSDGLAGETQYF.

This clone appeared a single time. The chain links TRBV3-1 (or the pseudogene TRBV3-2) to TRBJ2-3, with D possibly being TRBD2 (6 bases). Trimming left V 0 bases short and J 5 bases short, with 12 bases between. Per germline, CDR1 LGHDT and CDR2 YNNKEL (reference sequence). The CDR3 contains 15 residues. CDR3 in amino acids: CASSQDRRVEDTQYF. DNA for the CDR3: TGTGCCAGCAGCCAAGATCGGAGGGTCGAAGATACGCAGTATTTT.

V usage is TRBV12-3 or TRBV12-4 and J usage is TRBJ2-1; 9 nucleotides match TRBD2. This CDR3 has 12 residues. After removal of 6 bases from V and 8 bases from J, the junction contained 2 bases not matched to a gene. The chain's CDR3 is CASRGGRDEQFF. The CDR3 DNA reads TGTGCCAGCAGAGGCGGGAGGGATGAGCAGTTCTTC.

The chain combines TRBV21-1 with TRBJ2-1; the table calls TRBD2, which could not be checked here. TRBV21-1 is an annotated pseudogene. The CDR3 extends over 17 amino acids. The CDR3 reads CASSGTSGRWAYNEQFF. CDR3 DNA sequence: TGTGCCAGCAGCGGAACTAGCGGGAGGTGGGCCTACAATGAGCAGTTCTTC.

The V and J genes are TRBV19 and TRBJ1-2; TRBD1 matches at 10 bases. The V segment lost 8 bases and the J segment 4 bases; nucleotides outside the gene matches: 7. CDR1 and CDR2 (germline): LNHDA, SQIVND (reference sequence). The CDR3 totals 14 residues. The CDR3 reads CASVKDRGTYGYTF. CDR3 nucleotides: TGTGCCAGTGTAAAGGACAGGGGGACCTATGGCTACACCTTC. Complete variable domain (other parts from reference TRBV19 and TRBJ1-2): DGGITQSPKYLFRKEGQNVTLSCEQNLNHDAMYWYRQDPGQGLRLIYYSQIVNDFQKGDIAEGYSVSREKKESFPLTVTSAQKNPTAFYLCASVKDRGTYGYTFGSGTRLTVV.

The rearrangement joins TRBV28 to TRBJ1-2; TRBD1 agrees at 10 bases. The length of the CDR3 is 16 residues. Germline assignment: CDR1 MDHEN and CDR2 SYDVKM. V lost 6 bases and J lost 4; bases outside the gene matches: 11. CDR3 residues: CASRGTGVGGRYGYTF. The DNA for the CDR3 is TGTGCCAGCAGAGGGACAGGGGTAGGTGGGCGCTATGGCTACACCTTC.

This clone appeared a single time. The rearrangement links TRBV14 to TRBJ2-4, with D possibly matching TRBD2 (5 bases). With 4 bases removed from V and 8 bases from J, the gap between germline ends came to 9 bases. The CDR3 runs to 12 residues. Germline V gene sequence: CDR1 SGHDN, CDR2 FVKESK. As DNA, the CDR3 is TGTGCCAGCAGCCCCCTCGGGGACATTCAGTACTTC. The encoded protein is CASSPLGDIQYF. Full variable domain (missing parts from reference TRBV14 and TRBJ2-4): EAGVTQFPSHSVIEKGQTVTLRCDPISGHDNLYWYRRVMGKEIKFLLHFVKESKQDESGMPNNRFLAERTGGTYSTLKVQPAELEDSGVYFCASSPLGDIQYFGAGTRLSVL.

This chain connects TRBV9 to TRBJ1-2; 7 nucleotides line up with TRBD1. Germline assignment: CDR1 SGDLS and CDR2 YYNGEE. The CDR3 has 16 residues. Trimming at V came to 4 bases and at J to 2 bases, leaving 11 bases not matched to a gene. The CDR3 sequence is CASSRALTGSNYGYTF. The CDR3 DNA reads as TGTGCCAGCAGCAGAGCCCTGACAGGGTCCAACTATGGCTACACCTTC. Complete variable domain (other parts from reference TRBV9 and TRBJ1-2): DSGVTQTPKHLITATGQRVTLRCSPRSGDLSVYWYQQSLDQGLQFLIQYYNGEERAKGNILERFSAQQFPDLHSELNLSSLELGDSALYFCASSRALTGSNYGYTFGSGTRLTVV.

Remarks on this clone: Other DNA sequences in this sample translate to the same CDR3. This chain connects TRBV28 to TRBJ1-4; D call uncertain. Germline CDR1 MDHEN, CDR2 SYDVKM. The CDR3 sequence is 11 residues long. V lost 5 bases and J 11 bases, leaving 9 bases between the germline ends. This chain's CDR3 is CASSPPGKLFF. The CDR3 DNA reads as TGTGCCAGCAGTCCCCCCGGGAAACTGTTTTTT. The full variable domain, completed using reference TRBV28 and TRBJ1-4, is DVKVTQSSRYLVKRTGEKVFLECVQDMDHENMFWYRQDPGLGLRLIYFSYDVKMKEKGDIPEGYSVSREKKERFSLILESASTNQTSMYLCASSPPGKLFFGSGTQLSVL.

The chain uses TRBV19 and TRBJ1-1; D is possibly TRBD1 (6 bases). The V gene's germline CDR1 is LNHDA and CDR2 SQIVND (reference sequence). CDR3 length: 13 amino acids. Trimming removed 5 bases from V and 5 bases from J, with 12 bases in between. The CDR3 is CASSRRGKTEAFF. The DNA for the CDR3 is TGTGCCAGTAGTCGCAGGGGAAAGACTGAAGCTTTCTTT.

V usage is TRBV9 and J usage is TRBJ2-3, with D unresolved. CDR1 and CDR2 from the germline V gene are SGDLS and YYNGEE. The germline V and J ends were trimmed by 0 bases and 5 bases, with 7 bases remaining between them. The CDR3 has 13 residues. CDR3 in amino acids: CASSVDGKDTQYF. Here the CDR3 DNA reads TGTGCCAGCAGCGTAGATGGCAAAGATACGCAGTATTTT. Full variable domain (outside the CDR3, taken from reference TRBV9 and TRBJ2-3): DSGVTQTPKHLITATGQRVTLRCSPRSGDLSVYWYQQSLDQGLQFLIQYYNGEERAKGNILERFSAQQFPDLHSELNLSSLELGDSALYFCASSVDGKDTQYFGPGTRLTVL.

A remark on this clone: One end of the junction fails to match germline, which may point to a read error. This chain connects TRBV2 to TRBJ2-2; D is ambiguous. The germline gives CDR1 SNHLY, CDR2 FYNNEI. The CDR3 length is 14 residues. The CDR3 DNA reads as TGTGTCAGCAGTGAGGCCAGGAACACCGGGGAGCTGTTTTTT. It specifies CVSSEARNTGELFF.

For the CDR3, the DNA is TGTGCCAGCAGTGAACTGGGGGGGAGCGGTGAAGCTTTCTTT. This codes for CASSELGGSGEAFF. This chain uses TRBV6-1 with TRBJ1-1; weak D call: TRBD1 (5 bases). There are 14 residues in the CDR3. Germline loops: CDR1 MNHNS, CDR2 SASEGT. V lost 2 bases, J lost 7 bases, and 14 bases lay in between.

The rearrangement uses TRBV2 and TRBJ2-2; D is possibly TRBD2 (5 bases). The CDR3 has 15 amino acids. Germline V gene lookup returns CDR1 SNHLY and CDR2 FYNNEI. The V and J ends lost 1 base and 6 bases respectively, with 12 bases between them. The CDR3 here is CASSEVRSEAGELFF. In DNA, the CDR3 is TGTGCCAGCAGTGAAGTCCGGTCGGAGGCCGGGGAGCTGTTTTTT.

The V and J genes are TRBV5-3 and TRBJ2-1; 10 nucleotides align to TRBD1. TRBV5-3 is an open reading frame, and its role is uncertain. The CDR3 length is 20 residues. V dropped 5 bases and J dropped 5; count of bases not matched to a gene: 22. CDR3 bases: TGTGCCAGAAGGCGGGAGTCGGGACAGGGGCTATGGGTGCGGAACAATGAGCAGTTCTTC. Its translation: CARRRESGQGLWVRNNEQFF.

The V gene is TRBV6-1, the J gene TRBJ1-1; D is unclear. Per the germline V gene, CDR1 is MNHNS and CDR2 is SASEGT. Trimming removed 0 bases from V and 10 bases from J, with 21 bases in between. The CDR3 has 16 residues. The CDR3 spells CASSEALLLLGRGAFF. The DNA for the CDR3 is TGTGCCAGCAGTGAAGCGCTTCTCCTACTAGGCCGTGGAGCTTTCTTT.

This chain connects TRBV3-1 (or the pseudogene TRBV3-2) to TRBJ1-5; perhaps TRBD1 as D (6 bases). Trimming removed 1 base from V and 7 bases from J, with 11 bases in between. Germline V gene data show CDR1 as LGHDT and CDR2 as YNNKEL (reference sequence). The CDR3 is 14 residues long. The CDR3 protein is CASSQASGEQPQHF. In DNA, the CDR3 is TGTGCCAGCAGCCAAGCGTCAGGGGAACAGCCCCAGCATTTT.

This chain uses TRBV6-5 with TRBJ2-7; 9 bases agree with TRBD1. Germline V gene sequence: CDR1 MNHEY, CDR2 SVGAGI. CDR3 length: 14 residues. V trimming: 4 bases; J trimming: 4 bases; junction bases outside the gene matches: 5. CDR3 protein: CASSSGQGYYEQYV. In DNA form, the CDR3 reads TGTGCCAGCAGTTCGGGACAGGGCTATTACGAGCAGTACGTC.